This TCR beta chain was observed in a study of CD8+ T cells in alopecia areata. V lost 0 bases to trimming and J lost 3 bases, with 7 bases between them. This CDR3 has 13 amino acids. Germline CDR1 reads SQVTM; CDR2 reads ANQGSEA. Treatment: oral pan-JAK inhibitor, 5-10 mg twice daily. Sequencing used cDNA as its template, made by extracting RNA and reverse transcribing it. Assay used: immunoSEQ multiplex PCR; TCRdb lists only in-frame clones, some missing. The table includes 150,000 to 200,000 clones, approximately 67% detected once. This TCR came from a human donor with alopecia areata. The chain has TRBV29-1 and TRBJ2-3; D is ambiguous. The starting material was CD4+ T cells sorted from blood, obtained at approximately week 50, from a patient treated with tofacitinib. CDR3 DNA sequence: TGCAGCGTTGAAGATAGGGCGACAGATACGCAGTATTTT. This translates into CSVEDRATDTQYF.